The 4 T cell receptor beta chains reported below all come from one sample, sequenced in a study of neurological immune-mediated disorders (dated by TCRdb to the late 2010s). The method was 5' RACE. Sequencing relied on an Illumina HiSeq 2500. Starting from the raw public reads, TCRdb applied fastp trimming at Q25, assembled clones with MiXCR and retained in-frame beta chains. Each CDR3 protein gets just one entry, which takes the most common genes and DNA from the rows behind it. The sample table lists about 31,000 distinct CDR3 sequences, roughly 3.7% of them with a count of one. Roughly 23% of the sample is held by the ten biggest clonotypes. Sequencing used CD4+ T cells from blood. These receptors were collected from a woman in her thirties or forties in good health.

The rearrangement uses TRBV15 and TRBJ2-1; D remains ambiguous. Germline CDR1 is LNHNV and CDR2 is YYDKDF (reference sequence). V lost 3 bases and J lost 3, with 12 bases in between. This CDR3 has 15 residues. The CDR3 spells CATSRITDGYNEQFF. For the CDR3, the DNA is TGTGCCACCAGCAGGATCACTGACGGCTACAATGAGCAGTTCTTC.

This clonotype was counted at least ten times. The J gene is TRBJ2-7, the V gene TRBV5-1; the match to TRBD1 covers 7 bases. CDR1 and CDR2 from the germline V gene are SGHRS and YFSETQ. Trimming cost V 3 bases and J 6 bases; bases outside gene matches: 12. The CDR3 runs to 15 residues. CDR3 DNA: TGCGCCAGCAGCTCCACGACAGGGACGAGGTCCGAGCAGTACTTC. Protein: CASSSTTGTRSEQYF.

The J gene is TRBJ2-1, the V gene TRBV7-9; D ambiguous. The CDR3 contains 12 residues. Germline CDR1 is SEHNR and CDR2 is FQNEAQ (reference sequence). V was pared by 5 bases and J by 5 bases, with 7 bases between. CDR3 sequence (DNA): TGTGCCAGCAGCCCTGGGGACAATGAGCAGTTCTTC. It codes for CASSPGDNEQFF.

This clonotype was seen repeatedly, ten times or more. V usage is TRBV7-9 and J usage is TRBJ1-2; no clear D gene. From germline, CDR1 is SEHNR and CDR2 FQNEAQ (reference sequence). V lost 2 bases, J lost 0 bases, and 7 bases lay in between. The CDR3 runs to 14 residues. The CDR3 bases are TGTGCCAGCAGCTTATCCGGTCCTAACTATGGCTACACCTTC. Amino acid sequence: CASSLSGPNYGYTF. Combining the CDR3 with reference TRBV7-9 and TRBJ1-2 gives the whole variable domain DTGVSQNPRHKITKRGQNVTFRCDPISEHNRLYWYRQTLGQGPEFLTYFQNEAQLEKSRLLSDRFSAERPKGSFSTLEIQRTEQGDSAMYLCASSLSGPNYGYTFGSGTRLTVV.